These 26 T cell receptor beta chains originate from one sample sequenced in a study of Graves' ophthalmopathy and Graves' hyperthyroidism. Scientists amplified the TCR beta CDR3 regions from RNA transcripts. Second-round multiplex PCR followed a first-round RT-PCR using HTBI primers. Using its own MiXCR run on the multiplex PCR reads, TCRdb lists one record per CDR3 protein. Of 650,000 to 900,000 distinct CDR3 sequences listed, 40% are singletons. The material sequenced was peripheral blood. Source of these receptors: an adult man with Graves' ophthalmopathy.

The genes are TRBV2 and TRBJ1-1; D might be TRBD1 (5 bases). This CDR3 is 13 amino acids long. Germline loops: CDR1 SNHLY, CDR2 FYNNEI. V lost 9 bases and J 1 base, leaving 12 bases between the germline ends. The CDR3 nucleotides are TGTGCCAGTGTAGACACAGGGAACACTGAAGCTTTCTTT. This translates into CASVDTGNTEAFF.

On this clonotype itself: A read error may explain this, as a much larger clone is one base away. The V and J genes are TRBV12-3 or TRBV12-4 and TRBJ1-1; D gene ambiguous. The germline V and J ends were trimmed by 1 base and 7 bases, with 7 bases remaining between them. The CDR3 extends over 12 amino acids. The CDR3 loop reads CASSLGTSEAFF. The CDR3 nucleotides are TGTGCCAGCAGTTTAGGGACCAGTGAAGCTTTCTTT.

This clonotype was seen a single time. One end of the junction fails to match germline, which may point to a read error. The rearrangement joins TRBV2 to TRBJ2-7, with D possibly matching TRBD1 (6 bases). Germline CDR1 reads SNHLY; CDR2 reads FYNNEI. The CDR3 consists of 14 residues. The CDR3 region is CASSVTGRTGELYF. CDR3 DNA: TGTGCCAGCAGTGTAACAGGGCGGACCGGGGAGCTGTACTTC.

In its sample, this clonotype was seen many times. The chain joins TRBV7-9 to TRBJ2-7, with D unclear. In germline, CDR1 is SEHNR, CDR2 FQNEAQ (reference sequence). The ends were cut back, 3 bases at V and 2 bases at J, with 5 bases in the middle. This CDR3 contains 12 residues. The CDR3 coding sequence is TGTGCCAGCAGCTTTGTCCCCTACGAGCAGTACTTC. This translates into CASSFVPYEQYF. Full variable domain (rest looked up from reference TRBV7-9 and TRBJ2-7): DTGVSQNPRHKITKRGQNVTFRCDPISEHNRLYWYRQTLGQGPEFLTYFQNEAQLEKSRLLSDRFSAERPKGSFSTLEIQRTEQGDSAMYLCASSFVPYEQYFGPGTRLTVT.

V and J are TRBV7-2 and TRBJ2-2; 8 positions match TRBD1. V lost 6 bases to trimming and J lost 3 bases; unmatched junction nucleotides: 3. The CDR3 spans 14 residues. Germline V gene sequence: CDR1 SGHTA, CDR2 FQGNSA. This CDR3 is CASRQGAYTGELFF. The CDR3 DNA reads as TGTGCCAGCAGGCAGGGGGCTTACACCGGGGAGCTGTTTTTT.

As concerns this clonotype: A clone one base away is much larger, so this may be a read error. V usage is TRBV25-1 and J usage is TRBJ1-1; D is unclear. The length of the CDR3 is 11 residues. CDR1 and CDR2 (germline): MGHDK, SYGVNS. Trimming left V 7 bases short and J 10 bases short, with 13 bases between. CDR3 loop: CASNNGPGAFF. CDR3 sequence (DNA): TGTGCCAGCAATAACGGGCCTGGAGCTTTCTTT.

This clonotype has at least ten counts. The CDR3 protein is CASSTIDRTNYGYTF. CDR3 nucleotides: TGTGCCAGTAGTACCATCGACAGAACTAACTATGGCTACACCTTC. V usage is TRBV19 and J usage is TRBJ1-2; maybe TRBD1 (5 bases). The CDR3 consists of 15 residues. Germline V gene lookup returns CDR1 LNHDA and CDR2 SQIVND (reference sequence). V dropped 4 bases and J dropped 0 bases, with 12 bases sitting between them.

CDR3 residues: CASSVGDRNYEQYF. CDR3 DNA sequence: TGTGCCAGCAGCGTGGGGGACAGGAACTACGAGCAGTACTTC. J is TRBJ2-7 and V is TRBV9, with TRBD1 matching over 8 bases. This CDR3 is 14 amino acids long. V lost 2 bases to trimming and J lost 3 bases; unmatched junction nucleotides: 4. Looked up from germline, CDR1 is SGDLS and CDR2 is YYNGEE.

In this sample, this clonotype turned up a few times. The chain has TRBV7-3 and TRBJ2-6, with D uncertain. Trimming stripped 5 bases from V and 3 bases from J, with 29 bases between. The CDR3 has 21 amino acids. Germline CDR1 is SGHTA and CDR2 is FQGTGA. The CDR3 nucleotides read TGTGCCAGCAGCCCGCGACCCGAAGAAATGATTAGGATGGGTGGGGCCAACGTCCTGACTTTC. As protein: CASSPRPEEMIRMGGANVLTF.

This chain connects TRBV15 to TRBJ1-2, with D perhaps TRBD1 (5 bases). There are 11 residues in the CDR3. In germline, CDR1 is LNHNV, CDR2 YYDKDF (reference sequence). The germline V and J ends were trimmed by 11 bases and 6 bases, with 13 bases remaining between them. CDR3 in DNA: TGTGCCCCCTATCAGGGCGATGGCTACACCTTC. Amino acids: CAPYQGDGYTF.

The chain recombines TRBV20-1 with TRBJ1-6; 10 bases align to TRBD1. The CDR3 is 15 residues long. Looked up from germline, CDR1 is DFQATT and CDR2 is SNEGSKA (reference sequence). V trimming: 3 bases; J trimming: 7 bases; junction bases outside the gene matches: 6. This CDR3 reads CSARTGGDLNSPLHF. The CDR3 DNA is TGCAGTGCTAGGACAGGGGGCGACTTAAATTCACCCCTCCACTTT.

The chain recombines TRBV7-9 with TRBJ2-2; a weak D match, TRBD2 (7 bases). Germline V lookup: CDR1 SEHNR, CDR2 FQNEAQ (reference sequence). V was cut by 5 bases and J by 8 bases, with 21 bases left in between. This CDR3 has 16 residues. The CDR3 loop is CASSMRPGGRIGELFF. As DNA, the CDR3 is TGTGCCAGCAGCATGAGACCCGGGGGGCGCATAGGGGAGCTGTTTTTT.

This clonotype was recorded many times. The CDR3 here is CATSRDYRSGGSYEQYF. In DNA, the CDR3 is TGTGCCACCAGCAGAGATTATCGTAGCGGGGGATCCTACGAGCAGTACTTC. The chain combines TRBV15 with TRBJ2-7; 9 bases line up with TRBD2. Trimming took 0 bases from V and 1 from J; bases not matched to a gene: 7. Germline CDR1 LNHNV, CDR2 YYDKDF (reference sequence). The CDR3 runs to 17 residues. The variable domain in full, with the rest retrieved from reference TRBV15 and TRBJ2-7, is DAMVIQNPRYQVTQFGKPVTLSCSQTLNHNVMYWYQQKSSQAPKLLFHYYDKDFNNEADTPDNFQSRRPNTSFCFLDIRSPGLGDTAMYLCATSRDYRSGGSYEQYFGPGTRLTVT.

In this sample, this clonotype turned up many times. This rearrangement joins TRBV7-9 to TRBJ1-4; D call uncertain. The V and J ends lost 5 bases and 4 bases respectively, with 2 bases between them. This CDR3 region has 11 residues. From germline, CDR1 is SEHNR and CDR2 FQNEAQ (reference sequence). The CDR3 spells CASSNNEKLFF. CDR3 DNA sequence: TGTGCCAGCAGCAATAATGAAAAACTGTTTTTT. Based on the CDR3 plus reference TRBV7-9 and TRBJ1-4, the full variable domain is DTGVSQNPRHKITKRGQNVTFRCDPISEHNRLYWYRQTLGQGPEFLTYFQNEAQLEKSRLLSDRFSAERPKGSFSTLEIQRTEQGDSAMYLCASSNNEKLFFGSGTQLSVL.

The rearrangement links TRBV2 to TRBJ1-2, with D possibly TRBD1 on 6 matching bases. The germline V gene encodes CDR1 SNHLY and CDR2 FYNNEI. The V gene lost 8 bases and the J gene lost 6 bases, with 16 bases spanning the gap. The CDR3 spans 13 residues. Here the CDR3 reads CASGLGGYHGYTF. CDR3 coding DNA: TGTGCCAGCGGGCTGGGGGGCTATCATGGCTACACCTTC.

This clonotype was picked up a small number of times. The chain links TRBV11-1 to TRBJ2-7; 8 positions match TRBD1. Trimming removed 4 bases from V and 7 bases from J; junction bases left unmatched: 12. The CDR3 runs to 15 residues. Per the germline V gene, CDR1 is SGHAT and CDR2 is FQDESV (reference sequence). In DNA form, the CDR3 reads TGTGCCAGCAGCTCGGACAGGGCCCCTTTTGGAGAGCAGTACTTC. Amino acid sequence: CASSSDRAPFGEQYF.

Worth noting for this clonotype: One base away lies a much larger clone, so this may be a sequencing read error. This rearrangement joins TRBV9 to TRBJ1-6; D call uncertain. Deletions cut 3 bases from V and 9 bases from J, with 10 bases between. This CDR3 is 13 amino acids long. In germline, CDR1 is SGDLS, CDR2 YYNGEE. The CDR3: CASSAQTSSPLHF. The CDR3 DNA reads TGTGCCAGCAGCGCCCAGACTAGTTCACCCCTCCACTTT.

CDR3: CASSALAGGTATNEKLFF. In DNA form, the CDR3 reads TGTGCCAGTAGTGCCCTGGCGGGAGGTACGGCAACTAATGAAAAACTGTTTTTT. V and J are TRBV19 and TRBJ1-4; D not resolved. The CDR3 runs to 18 residues. The germline CDR1 and CDR2 sequences are LNHDA and SQIVND (reference sequence). V was cut by 5 bases and J by 0 bases, with 19 bases left in between.

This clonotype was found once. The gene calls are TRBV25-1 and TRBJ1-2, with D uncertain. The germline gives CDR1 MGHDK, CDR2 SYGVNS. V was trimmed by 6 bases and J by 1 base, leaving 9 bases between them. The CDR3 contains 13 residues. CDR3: CASRDRSNYGYTF. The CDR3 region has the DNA TGTGCCAGCAGAGATCGAAGTAACTATGGCTACACCTTC.

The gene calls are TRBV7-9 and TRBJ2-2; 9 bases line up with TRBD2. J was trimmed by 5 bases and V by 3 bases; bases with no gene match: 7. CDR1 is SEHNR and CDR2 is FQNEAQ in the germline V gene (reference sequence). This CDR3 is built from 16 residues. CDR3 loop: CASSLVLAGTTGELFF. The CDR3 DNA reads TGTGCCAGCAGCTTGGTCCTAGCGGGGACAACCGGGGAGCTGTTTTTT.

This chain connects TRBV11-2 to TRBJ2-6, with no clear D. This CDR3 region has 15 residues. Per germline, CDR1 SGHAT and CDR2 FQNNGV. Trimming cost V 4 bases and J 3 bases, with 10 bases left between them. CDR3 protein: CASSSVGGGANVLTF. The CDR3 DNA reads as TGTGCCAGCAGCTCCGTGGGTGGTGGGGCCAACGTCCTGACTTTC. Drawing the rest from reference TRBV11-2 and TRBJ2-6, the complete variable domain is EAGVAQSPRYKIIEKRQSVAFWCNPISGHATLYWYQQILGQGPKLLIQFQNNGVVDDSQLPKDRFSAERLKGVDSTLKIQPAKLEDSAVYLCASSSVGGGANVLTFGAGSRLTVL.

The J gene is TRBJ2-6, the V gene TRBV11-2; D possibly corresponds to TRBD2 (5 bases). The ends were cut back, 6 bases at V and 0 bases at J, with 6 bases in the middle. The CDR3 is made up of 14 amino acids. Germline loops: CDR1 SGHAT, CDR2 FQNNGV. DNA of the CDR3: TGTGCCAGCAGGGGAGACTCTGGGGCCAACGTCCTGACTTTC. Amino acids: CASRGDSGANVLTF.

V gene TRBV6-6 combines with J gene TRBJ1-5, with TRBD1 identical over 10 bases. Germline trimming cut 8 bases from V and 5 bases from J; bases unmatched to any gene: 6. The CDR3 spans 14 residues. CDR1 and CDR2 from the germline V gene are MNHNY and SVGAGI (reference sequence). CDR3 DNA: TGTGCCAGCTATGACAGGGGGCTTGATCAGCCCCAGCATTTT. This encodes CASYDRGLDQPQHF.

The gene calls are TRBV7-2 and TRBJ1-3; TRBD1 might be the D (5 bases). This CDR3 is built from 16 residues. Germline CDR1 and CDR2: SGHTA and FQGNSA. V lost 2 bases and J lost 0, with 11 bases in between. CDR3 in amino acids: CASSLWGDPSGNTIYF. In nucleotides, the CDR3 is TGTGCCAGCAGCTTATGGGGGGACCCCTCTGGAAACACCATATATTTT. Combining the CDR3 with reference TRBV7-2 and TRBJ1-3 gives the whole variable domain GAGVSQSPSNKVTEKGKDVELRCDPISGHTALYWYRQSLGQGLEFLIYFQGNSAPDKSGLPSDRFSAERTGGSVSTLTIQRTQQEDSAVYLCASSLWGDPSGNTIYFGEGSWLTVV.

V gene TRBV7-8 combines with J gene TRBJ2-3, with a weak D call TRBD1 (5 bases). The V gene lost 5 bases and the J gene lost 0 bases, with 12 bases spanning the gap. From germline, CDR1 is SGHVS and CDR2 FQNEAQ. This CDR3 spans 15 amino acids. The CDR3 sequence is CASSQQETSTDTQYF. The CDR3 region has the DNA TGTGCCAGCAGCCAACAGGAGACTAGCACAGATACGCAGTATTTT.

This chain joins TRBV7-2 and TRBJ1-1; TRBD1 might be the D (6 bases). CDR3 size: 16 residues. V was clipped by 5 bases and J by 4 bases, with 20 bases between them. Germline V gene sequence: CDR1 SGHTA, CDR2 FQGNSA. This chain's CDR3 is CASSQALGGQGTEAFF. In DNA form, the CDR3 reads TGTGCCAGCAGCCAAGCTCTCGGGGGGCAAGGCACTGAAGCTTTCTTT.